This T cell receptor beta chain derives from a study of yellow fever vaccine responses in identical twins. In its sample, this clonotype was seen a few times. As yet, its antigen is unknown. Notes on the study in general: Twins reportedly had a vaccine T cell response that seemed partly convergent, partly personalized.

The ends were cut back, 7 bases at V and 4 bases at J, with 16 bases in the middle. CDR3 length equals 13 residues. Germline V lookup: CDR1 SQVTM, CDR2 ANQGSEA. TCRdb used MiXCR to reprocess the RT-PCR reads, holding one entry per CDR3 protein. Of some 10,000 distinct CDR3 sequences listed, 70% to 85% were seen once; the top ten hold around 6.8%. V and J are TRBV29-1 and TRBJ1-2, with D possibly matching TRBD1 (6 bases). The clonotype was recovered from a woman younger than 30 who received the yellow fever vaccine. The input for sequencing was T cells from blood (PBMCs), unsorted or a sorted subset (not recorded which), taken before or after yellow fever vaccination (not recorded which). CDR3 sequence (DNA): TGCAGCGCCCCTGACAGGTCAACCTATGGCTACACCTTC. The encoded protein is CSAPDRSTYGYTF.